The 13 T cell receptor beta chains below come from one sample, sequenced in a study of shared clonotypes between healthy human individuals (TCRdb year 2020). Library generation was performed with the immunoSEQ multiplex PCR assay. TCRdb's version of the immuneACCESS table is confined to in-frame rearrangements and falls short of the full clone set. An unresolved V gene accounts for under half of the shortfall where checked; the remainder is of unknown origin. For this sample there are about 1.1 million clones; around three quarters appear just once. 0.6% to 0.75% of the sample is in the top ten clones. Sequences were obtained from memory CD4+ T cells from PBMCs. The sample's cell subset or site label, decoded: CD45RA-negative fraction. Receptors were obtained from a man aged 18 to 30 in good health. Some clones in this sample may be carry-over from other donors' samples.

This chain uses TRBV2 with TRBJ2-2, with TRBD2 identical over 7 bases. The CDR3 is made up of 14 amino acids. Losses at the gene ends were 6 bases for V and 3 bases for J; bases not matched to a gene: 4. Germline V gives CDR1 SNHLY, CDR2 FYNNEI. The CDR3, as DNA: TGTGCCAGCAGAGAGGGACTATACACCGGGGAGCTGTTTTTT. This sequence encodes CASREGLYTGELFF.

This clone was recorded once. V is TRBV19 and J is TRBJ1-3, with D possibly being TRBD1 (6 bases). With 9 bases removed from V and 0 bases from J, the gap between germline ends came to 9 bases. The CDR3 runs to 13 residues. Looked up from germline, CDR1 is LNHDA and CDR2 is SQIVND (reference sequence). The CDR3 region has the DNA TGTGCCAGCAGGGGATCCTCTGGAAACACCATATATTTT. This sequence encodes CASRGSSGNTIYF.

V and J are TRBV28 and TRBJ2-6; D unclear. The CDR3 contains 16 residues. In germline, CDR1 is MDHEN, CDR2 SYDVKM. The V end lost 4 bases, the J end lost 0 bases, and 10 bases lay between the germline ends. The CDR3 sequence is CASSSPEYSGANVLTF. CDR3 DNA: TGTGCCAGCAGTTCCCCCGAATACTCTGGGGCCAACGTCCTGACTTTC.

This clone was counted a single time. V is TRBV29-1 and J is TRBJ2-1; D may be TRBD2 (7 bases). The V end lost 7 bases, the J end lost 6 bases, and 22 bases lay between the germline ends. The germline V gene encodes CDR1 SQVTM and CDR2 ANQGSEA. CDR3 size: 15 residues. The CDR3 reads CSAALRTRGGNEQFF. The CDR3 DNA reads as TGCAGCGCGGCGTTGCGGACTAGAGGGGGCAATGAGCAGTTCTTC.

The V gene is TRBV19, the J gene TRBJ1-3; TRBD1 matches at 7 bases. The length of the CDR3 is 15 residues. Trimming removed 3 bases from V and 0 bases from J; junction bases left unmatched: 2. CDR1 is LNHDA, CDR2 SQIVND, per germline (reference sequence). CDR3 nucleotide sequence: TGTGCCAGTAGTATGGGACAGTTCTCTGGAAACACCATATATTTT. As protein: CASSMGQFSGNTIYF.

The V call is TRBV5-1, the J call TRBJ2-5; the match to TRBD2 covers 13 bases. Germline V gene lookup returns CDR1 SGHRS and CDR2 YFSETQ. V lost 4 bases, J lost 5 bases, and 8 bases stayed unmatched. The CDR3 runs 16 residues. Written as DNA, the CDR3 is TGCGCCAGCAGCAGCGCCGGGACTAGCGGGACTGAGACCCAGTACTTC. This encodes CASSSAGTSGTETQYF.

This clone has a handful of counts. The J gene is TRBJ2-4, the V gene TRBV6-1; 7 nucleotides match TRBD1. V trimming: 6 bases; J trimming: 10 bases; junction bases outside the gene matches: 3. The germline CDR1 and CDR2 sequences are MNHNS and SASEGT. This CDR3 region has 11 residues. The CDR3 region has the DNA TGTGCCAGCAGGACAGGGTCTATTCAGTACTTC. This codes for CASRTGSIQYF.

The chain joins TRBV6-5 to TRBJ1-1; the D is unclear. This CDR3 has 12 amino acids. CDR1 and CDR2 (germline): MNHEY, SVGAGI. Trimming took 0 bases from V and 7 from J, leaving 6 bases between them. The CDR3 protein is CASSYSNLEAFF. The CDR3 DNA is TGTGCCAGCAGTTACTCGAATCTTGAAGCTTTCTTT.

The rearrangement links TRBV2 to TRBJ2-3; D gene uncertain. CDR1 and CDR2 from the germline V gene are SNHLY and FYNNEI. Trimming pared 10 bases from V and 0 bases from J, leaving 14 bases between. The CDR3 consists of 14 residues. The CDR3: CATGRGDSTDTQYF. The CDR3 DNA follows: TGTGCCACCGGTCGCGGAGATAGCACAGATACGCAGTATTTT.

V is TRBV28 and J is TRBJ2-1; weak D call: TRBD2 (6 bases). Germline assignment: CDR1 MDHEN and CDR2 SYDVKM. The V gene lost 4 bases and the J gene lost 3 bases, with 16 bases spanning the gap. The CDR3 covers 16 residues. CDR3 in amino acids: CASSSFIAENYNEQFF. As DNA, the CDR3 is TGTGCCAGCAGTTCATTCATAGCGGAAAACTACAATGAGCAGTTCTTC.

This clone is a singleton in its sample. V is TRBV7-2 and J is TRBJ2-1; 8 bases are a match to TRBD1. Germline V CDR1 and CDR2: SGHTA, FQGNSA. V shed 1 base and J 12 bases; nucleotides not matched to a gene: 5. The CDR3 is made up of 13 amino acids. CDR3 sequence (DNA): TGTGCCAGCAGCTTAGGCAGGGGGCTCTCGCAGTTCTTC. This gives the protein CASSLGRGLSQFF.

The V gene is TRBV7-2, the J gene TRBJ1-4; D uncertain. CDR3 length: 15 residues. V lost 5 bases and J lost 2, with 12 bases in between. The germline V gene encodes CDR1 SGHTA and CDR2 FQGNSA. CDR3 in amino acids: CASSAIMATNEKLFF. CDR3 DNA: TGTGCCAGCAGCGCCATAATGGCGACTAATGAAAAACTGTTTTTT.

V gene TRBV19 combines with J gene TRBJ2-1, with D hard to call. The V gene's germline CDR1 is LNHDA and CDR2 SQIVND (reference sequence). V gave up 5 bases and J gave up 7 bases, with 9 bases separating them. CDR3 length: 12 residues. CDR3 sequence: CASSGMTNEQFF. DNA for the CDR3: TGTGCCAGTAGTGGAATGACTAATGAGCAGTTCTTC.